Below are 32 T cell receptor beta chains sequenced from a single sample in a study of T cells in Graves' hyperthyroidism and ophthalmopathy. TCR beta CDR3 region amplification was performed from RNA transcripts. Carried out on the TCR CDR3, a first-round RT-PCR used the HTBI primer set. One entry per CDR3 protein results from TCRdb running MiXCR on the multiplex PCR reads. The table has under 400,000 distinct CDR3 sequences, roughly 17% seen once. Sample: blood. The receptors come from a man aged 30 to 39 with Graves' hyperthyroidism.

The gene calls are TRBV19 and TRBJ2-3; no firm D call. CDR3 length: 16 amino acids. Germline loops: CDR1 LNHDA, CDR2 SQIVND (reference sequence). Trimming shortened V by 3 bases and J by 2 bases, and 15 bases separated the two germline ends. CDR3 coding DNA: TGTGCCAGTAGTATGTTGACCCCGGGCCCCACAGATACGCAGTATTTT. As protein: CASSMLTPGPTDTQYF.

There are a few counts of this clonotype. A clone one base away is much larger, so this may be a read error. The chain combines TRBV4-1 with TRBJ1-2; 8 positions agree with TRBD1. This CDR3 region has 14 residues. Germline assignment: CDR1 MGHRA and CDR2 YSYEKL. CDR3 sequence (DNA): TGCGCCAACAGCCATAACAGGGGGGACTATGGCTACACCTTC. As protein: CANSHNRGDYGYTF.

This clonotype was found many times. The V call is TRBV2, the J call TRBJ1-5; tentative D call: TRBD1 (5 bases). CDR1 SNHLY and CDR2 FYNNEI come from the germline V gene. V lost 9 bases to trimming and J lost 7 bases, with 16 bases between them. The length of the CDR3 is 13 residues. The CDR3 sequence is CASGARQSQPQHF. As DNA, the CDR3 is TGTGCCAGTGGGGCCAGACAGTCCCAGCCCCAGCATTTT.

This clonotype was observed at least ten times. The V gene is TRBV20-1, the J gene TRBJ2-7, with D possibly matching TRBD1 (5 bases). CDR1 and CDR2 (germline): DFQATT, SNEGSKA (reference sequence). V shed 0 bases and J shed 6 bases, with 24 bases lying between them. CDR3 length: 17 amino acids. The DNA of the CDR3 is TGCAGTGCTAGAGATCCTGCAGGTCCAGGGAAATTCGGCGAGCAGTACTTC. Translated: CSARDPAGPGKFGEQYF.

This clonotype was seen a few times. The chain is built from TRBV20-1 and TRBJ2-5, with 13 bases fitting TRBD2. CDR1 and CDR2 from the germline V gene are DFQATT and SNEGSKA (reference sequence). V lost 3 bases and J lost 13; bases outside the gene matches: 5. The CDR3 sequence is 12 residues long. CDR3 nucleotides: TGCAGTGCTAGGACTAGCGGGAGGTGGGTGTACTTC. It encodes CSARTSGRWVYF.

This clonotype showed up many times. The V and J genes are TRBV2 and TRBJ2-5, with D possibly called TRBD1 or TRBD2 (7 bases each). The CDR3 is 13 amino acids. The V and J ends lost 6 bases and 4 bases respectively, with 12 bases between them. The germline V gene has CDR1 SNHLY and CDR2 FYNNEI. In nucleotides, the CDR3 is TGTGCCAGCAGGCAGGGGGGGGGAGAGACCCAGTACTTC. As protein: CASRQGGGETQYF.

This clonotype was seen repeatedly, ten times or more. The CDR3 DNA reads TGTGCCAGCAGCTTCGGAAATCGGTTGGCCATATATTTT. This encodes CASSFGNRLAIYF. V and J are TRBV11-2 and TRBJ1-3; no reliable D call. Trimming took off 3 bases at V and 11 bases at J, with 14 bases between the two ends. CDR3 length equals 13 residues. Germline assignment: CDR1 SGHAT and CDR2 FQNNGV.

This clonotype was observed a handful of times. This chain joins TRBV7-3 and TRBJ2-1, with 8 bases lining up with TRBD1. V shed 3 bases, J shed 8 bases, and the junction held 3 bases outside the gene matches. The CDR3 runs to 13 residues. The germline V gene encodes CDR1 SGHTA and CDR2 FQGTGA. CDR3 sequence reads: CASSLSGGYEQFF. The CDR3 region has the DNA TGTGCCAGCAGCTTGTCAGGGGGCTATGAGCAGTTCTTC.

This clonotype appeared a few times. The CDR3 nucleotides read TGCAGTGCTAGGGGACTAGCGGGAGGTACTAGCTCCTACGAGCAGTTCTTC. Encoded protein: CSARGLAGGTSSYEQFF. The V call is TRBV20-1, the J call TRBJ2-7, with 15 positions matching TRBD2. The J call may be in error: the DNA end matches TRBJ2-1 better. Germline CDR1 is DFQATT and CDR2 is SNEGSKA (reference sequence). The CDR3 spans 17 residues.

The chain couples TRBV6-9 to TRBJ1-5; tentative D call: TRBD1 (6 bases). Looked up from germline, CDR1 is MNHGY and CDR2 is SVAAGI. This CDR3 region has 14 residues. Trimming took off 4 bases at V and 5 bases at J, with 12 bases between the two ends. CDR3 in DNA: TGTGCCAGCAGTTTTCGCCCAGGGGATCAGCCCCAGCATTTT. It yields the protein CASSFRPGDQPQHF.

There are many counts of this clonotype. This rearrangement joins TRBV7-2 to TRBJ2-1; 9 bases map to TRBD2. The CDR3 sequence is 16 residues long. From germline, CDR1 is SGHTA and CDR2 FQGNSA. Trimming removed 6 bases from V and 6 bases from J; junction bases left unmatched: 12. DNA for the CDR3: TGTGCCAGCAGGCCAGGGGGGGCTAGCGGGACCAATGAGCAGTTCTTC. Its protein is CASRPGGASGTNEQFF. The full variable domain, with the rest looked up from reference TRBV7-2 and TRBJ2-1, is GAGVSQSPSNKVTEKGKDVELRCDPISGHTALYWYRQSLGQGLEFLIYFQGNSAPDKSGLPSDRFSAERTGGSVSTLTIQRTQQEDSAVYLCASRPGGASGTNEQFFGPGTRLTVL.

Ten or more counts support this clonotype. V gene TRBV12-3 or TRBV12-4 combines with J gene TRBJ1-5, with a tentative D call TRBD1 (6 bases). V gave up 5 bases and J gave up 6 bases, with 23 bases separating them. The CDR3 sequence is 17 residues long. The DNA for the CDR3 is TGTGCCAGCAGTCAGATCCTGGGGGGGCCCGGGGCTCAGCCCCAGCATTTT. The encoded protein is CASSQILGGPGAQPQHF.

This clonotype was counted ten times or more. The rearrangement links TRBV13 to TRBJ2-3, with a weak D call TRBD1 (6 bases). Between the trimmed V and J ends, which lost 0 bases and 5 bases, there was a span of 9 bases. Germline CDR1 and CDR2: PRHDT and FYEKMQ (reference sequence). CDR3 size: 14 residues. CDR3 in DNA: TGTGCCAGCAGCTTAGGCCAGGGGCAAGATACGCAGTATTTT. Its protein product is CASSLGQGQDTQYF. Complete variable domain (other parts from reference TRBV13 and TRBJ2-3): AAGVIQSPRHLIKEKRETATLKCYPIPRHDTVYWYQQGPGQDPQFLISFYEKMQSDKGSIPDRFSAQQFSDYHSELNMSSLELGDSALYFCASSLGQGQDTQYFGPGTRLTVL.

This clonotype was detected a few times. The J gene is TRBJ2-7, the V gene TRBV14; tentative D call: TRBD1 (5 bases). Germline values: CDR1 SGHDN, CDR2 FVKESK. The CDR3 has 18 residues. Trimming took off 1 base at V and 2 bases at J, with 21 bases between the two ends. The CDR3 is CASSQGWAGLRGTYEQYF. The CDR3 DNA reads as TGTGCCAGCAGCCAAGGCTGGGCAGGGCTTAGGGGAACCTACGAGCAGTACTTC.

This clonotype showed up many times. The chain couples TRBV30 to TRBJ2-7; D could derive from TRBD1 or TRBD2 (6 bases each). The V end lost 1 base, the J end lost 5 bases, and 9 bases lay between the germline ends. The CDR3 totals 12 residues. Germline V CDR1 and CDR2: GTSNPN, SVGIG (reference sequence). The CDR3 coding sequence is TGTGCCTGGAGTGGTAGGGGGGACGAGCAGTACTTC. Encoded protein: CAWSGRGDEQYF.

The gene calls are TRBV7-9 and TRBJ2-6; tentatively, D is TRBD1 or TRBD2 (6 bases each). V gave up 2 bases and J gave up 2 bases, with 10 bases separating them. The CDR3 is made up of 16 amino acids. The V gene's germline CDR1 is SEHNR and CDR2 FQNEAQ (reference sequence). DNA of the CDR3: TGTGCCAGCAGCTTAAGCCGGGGGCCTGGGGCCAACGTCCTGACTTTC. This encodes CASSLSRGPGANVLTF.

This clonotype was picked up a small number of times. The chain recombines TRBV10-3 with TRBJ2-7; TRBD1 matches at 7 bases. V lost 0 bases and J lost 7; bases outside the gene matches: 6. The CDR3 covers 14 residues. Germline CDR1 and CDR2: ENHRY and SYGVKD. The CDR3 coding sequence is TGTGCCATCAGTGAGTCGGACCTGGACAGGGAGCAGTACTTC. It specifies CAISESDLDREQYF.

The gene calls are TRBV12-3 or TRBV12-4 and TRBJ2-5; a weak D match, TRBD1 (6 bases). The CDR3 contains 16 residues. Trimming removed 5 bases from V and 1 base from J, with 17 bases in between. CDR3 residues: CASSATTGMGQETQYF. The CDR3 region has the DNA TGTGCCAGCAGTGCCACAACAGGGATGGGCCAAGAGACCCAGTACTTC.

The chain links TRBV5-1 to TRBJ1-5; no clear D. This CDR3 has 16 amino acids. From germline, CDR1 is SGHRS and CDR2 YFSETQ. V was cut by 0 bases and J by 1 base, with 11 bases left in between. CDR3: CASSLDGPRSNQPQHF. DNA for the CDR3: TGCGCCAGCAGCTTGGATGGGCCGAGGAGCAATCAGCCCCAGCATTTT.

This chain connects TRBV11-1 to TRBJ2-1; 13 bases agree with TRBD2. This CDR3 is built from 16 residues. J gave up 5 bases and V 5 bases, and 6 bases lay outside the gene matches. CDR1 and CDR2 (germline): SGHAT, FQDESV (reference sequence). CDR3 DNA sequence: TGTGCCAGCAGCATACTAGCGGGAGGGCCGAACAATGAGCAGTTCTTC. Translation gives CASSILAGGPNNEQFF.

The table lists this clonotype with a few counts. The CDR3 loop reads CATSSGLADSTDTQYF. In DNA form, the CDR3 reads TGTGCCACCAGCAGTGGTCTAGCGGATAGCACAGATACGCAGTATTTT. The chain employs TRBV15 and TRBJ2-3, with 7 bases aligning to TRBD2. Germline CDR1 and CDR2: LNHNV and YYDKDF (reference sequence). The junction had 6 bases not matched to a gene; V was cut back by 3 bases and J by 0 bases. This CDR3 comprises 16 residues.

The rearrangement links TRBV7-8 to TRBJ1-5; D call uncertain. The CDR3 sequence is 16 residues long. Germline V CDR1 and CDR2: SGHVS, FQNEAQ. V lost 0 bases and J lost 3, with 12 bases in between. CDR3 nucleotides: TGTGCCAGCAGCTTAGCAGGTGGATCGGCCAATCAGCCCCAGCATTTT. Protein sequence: CASSLAGGSANQPQHF.

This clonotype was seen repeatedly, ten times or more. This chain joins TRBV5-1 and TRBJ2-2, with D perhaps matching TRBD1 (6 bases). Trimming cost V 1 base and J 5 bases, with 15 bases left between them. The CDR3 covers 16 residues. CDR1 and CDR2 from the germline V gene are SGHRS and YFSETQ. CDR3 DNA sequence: TGCGCCAGCAGCTTGCAGGGGAATCTTGGAACCGGGGAGCTGTTTTTT. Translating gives CASSLQGNLGTGELFF.

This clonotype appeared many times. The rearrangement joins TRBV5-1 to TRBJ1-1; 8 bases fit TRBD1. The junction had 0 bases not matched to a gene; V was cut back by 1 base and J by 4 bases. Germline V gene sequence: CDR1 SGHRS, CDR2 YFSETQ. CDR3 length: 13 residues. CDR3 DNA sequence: TGCGCCAGCAGCTTGCAGGGGGCCACTGAAGCTTTCTTT. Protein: CASSLQGATEAFF.

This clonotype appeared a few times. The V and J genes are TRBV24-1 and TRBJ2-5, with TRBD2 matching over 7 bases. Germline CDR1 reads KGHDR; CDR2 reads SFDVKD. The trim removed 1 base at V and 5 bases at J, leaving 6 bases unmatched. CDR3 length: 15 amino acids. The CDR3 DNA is TGTGCCACCAGTGATTTTAAGGCTAGCGGCGAGACCCAGTACTTC. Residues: CATSDFKASGETQYF.

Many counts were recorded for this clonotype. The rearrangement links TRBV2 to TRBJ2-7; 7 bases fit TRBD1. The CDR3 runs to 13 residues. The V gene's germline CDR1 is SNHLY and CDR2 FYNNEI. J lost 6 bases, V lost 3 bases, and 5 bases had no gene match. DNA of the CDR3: TGTGCCAGCAGTGATAACCCAGGGGGCGAGCAGTACTTC. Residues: CASSDNPGGEQYF.

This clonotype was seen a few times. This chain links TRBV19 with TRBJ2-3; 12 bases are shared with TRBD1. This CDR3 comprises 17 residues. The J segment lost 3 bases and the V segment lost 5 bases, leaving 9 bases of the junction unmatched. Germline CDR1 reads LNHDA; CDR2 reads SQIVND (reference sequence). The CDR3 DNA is TGTGCCAGTAGTCCCAGGGGACAGGGGGCGCCGACAGATACGCAGTATTTT. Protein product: CASSPRGQGAPTDTQYF.

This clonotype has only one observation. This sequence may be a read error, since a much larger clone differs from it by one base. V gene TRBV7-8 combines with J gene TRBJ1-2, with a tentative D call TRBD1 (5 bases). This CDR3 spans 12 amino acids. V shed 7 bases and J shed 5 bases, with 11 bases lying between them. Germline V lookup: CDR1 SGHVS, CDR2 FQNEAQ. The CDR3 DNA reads TGTGCCAGCAACCCGAGACAGTATGGCTACACCTTC. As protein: CASNPRQYGYTF.

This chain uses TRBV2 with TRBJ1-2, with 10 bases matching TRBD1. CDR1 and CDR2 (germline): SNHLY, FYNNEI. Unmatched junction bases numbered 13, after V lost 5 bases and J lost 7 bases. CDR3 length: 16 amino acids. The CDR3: CASSSSGTGVVSGYTF. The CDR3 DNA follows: TGTGCCAGCAGTTCGTCCGGGACAGGGGTTGTTAGTGGCTACACCTTC.

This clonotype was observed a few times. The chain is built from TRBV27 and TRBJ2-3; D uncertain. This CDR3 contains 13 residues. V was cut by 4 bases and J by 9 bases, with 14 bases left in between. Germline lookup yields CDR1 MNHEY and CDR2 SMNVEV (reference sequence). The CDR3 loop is CASSSLYPGTQYF. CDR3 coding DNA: TGTGCCAGCAGTTCCCTATACCCCGGGACGCAGTATTTT.

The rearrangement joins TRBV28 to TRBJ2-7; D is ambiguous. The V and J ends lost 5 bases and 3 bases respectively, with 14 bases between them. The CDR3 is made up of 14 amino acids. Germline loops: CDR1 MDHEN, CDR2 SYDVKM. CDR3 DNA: TGTGCCAGCAGTGACCAGGAGAAAGGCTACGAGCAGTACTTC. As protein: CASSDQEKGYEQYF.

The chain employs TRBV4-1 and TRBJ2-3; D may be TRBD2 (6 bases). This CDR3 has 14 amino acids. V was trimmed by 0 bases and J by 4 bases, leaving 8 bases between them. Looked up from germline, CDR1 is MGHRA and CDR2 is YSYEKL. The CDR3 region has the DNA TGCGCCAGCAGCCAAGAGCGGGATTCAGATACGCAGTATTTT. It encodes CASSQERDSDTQYF.